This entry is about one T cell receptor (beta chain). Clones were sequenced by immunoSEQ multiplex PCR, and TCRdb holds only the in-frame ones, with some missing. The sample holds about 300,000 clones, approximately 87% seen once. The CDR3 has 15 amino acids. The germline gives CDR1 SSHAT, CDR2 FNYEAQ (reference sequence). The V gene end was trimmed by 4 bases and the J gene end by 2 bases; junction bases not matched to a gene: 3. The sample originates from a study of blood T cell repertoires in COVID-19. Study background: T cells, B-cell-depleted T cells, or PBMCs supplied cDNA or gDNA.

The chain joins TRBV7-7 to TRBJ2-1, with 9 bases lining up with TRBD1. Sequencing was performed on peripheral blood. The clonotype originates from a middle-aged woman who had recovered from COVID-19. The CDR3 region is CASSYGTGPYNEQFF. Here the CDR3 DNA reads TGTGCCAGCAGCTACGGGACAGGGCCCTACAATGAGCAGTTCTTC.